These T cell receptor beta chains were read from a single sample in a study of T cells expressing NK-cell markers. TCRdb reprocessed the 5' RACE reads; each CDR3 protein has one entry and no DNA is given. The table lists over 350,000 distinct CDR3 sequences, with around 11% in the top ten. The material sequenced was blood T cells: a sorted CD56 or NKG2C T cell subset, CD4+ or CD8+ T cells, or bulk PBMC T cells (not recorded which). The receptors were gathered from a woman between 50 and 59 years old in good health. Both conserved end residues are part of each CDR3. The order of the fields is J gene, V gene, CDR3 protein.

TRBJ2-5 | TRBV25-1 | CASSVQLSIRGQETQYF
TRBJ2-7 | TRBV4-1 | CASSQGRASGYYEQYF
TRBJ2-5 | TRBV12-3/TRBV12-4 | CASSPSGGGGRETQYF
TRBJ2-6 | TRBV5-1 | CASSLDWPAGANVLTF
TRBJ2-3 | TRBV9 | CASSVALGGSTDTQYF
TRBJ1-1 | TRBV3-1 | CASSRTERPTEAFF
TRBJ2-1 | TRBV5-5 | CASSLIALYNEQFF
TRBJ1-5 | TRBV20-1 | CSARGPDSGNQPQHF
TRBJ2-1 | TRBV12-3/TRBV12-4 | CATYSGTRSSYNEQFF
TRBJ1-2 | TRBV7-9 | CASSSPTNYGYTF
TRBJ2-1 | TRBV9 | CASSASGSSYNEQFF
TRBJ2-7 | TRBV7-3 | CASSLSAGGSYEQYF
TRBJ2-5 | TRBV12-3/TRBV12-4 | CASSLSGDRTQYF
TRBJ1-2 | TRBV5-1 | CASRSDGDIWMGRGGYTF
TRBJ1-1 | TRBV3-1 | CASSPGGGVTEAFF
TRBJ1-2 | TRBV19 | CASSMLGTVTGGYTF
TRBJ2-5 | TRBV27 | CASSWVRGETQYF
TRBJ2-3 | TRBV5-1 | CASSLRAGDTDTQYF
TRBJ2-4 | TRBV12-3/TRBV12-4 | CASSIGQGNIQYF
TRBJ2-7 | TRBV12-3/TRBV12-4 | CASRGGQAYEQYF
TRBJ2-2 | TRBV15 | CATSRAGTGMVRGELFF
TRBJ1-5 | TRBV12-3/TRBV12-4 | CASSPWKAQYSNQPQHF
TRBJ1-2 | TRBV20-1 | CSATGAGQRNYGYTF
TRBJ2-1 | TRBV25-1 | CASTVESYEQFF
TRBJ2-7 | TRBV14 | CASSRDRGRPYEQYF
TRBJ1-1 | TRBV12-3/TRBV12-4 | CASSLGETALEAFF
TRBJ2-7 | TRBV18 | CASSRSTEPYEQYF
TRBJ2-4 | TRBV12-3/TRBV12-4 | CASMRTGDGNIQYF
TRBJ2-7 | TRBV18 | CASSPKLAGDEQYF